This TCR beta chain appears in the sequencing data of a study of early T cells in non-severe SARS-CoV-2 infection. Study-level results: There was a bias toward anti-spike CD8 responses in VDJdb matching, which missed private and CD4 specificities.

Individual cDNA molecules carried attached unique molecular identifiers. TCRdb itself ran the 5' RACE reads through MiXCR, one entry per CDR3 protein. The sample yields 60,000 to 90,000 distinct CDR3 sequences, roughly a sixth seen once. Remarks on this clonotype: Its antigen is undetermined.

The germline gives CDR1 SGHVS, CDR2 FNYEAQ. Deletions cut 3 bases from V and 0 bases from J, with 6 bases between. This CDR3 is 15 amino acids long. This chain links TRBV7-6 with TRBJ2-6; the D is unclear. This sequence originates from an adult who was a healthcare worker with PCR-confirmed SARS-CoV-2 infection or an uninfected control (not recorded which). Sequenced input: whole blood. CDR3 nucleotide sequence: TGTGCCAGCAGCTTCGTACCCTCTGGGGCCAACGTCCTGACTTTC. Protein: CASSFVPSGANVLTF. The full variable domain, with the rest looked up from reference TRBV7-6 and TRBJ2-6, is GAGVSQSPRYKVTKRGQDVALRCDPISGHVSLYWYRQALGQGPEFLTYFNYEAQQDKSGLPNDRFSAERPEGSISTLTIQRTEQRDSAMYRCASSFVPSGANVLTFGAGSRLTVL.